These 5 T cell receptor beta chains originate from one sample sequenced in a study of regulatory T cells in long-lasting Graves disease. CDR3 regions were amplified by Arm-PCR using iRepertoire HTBI primers to build TCR beta libraries. One entry per CDR3 protein, called by TCRdb with MiXCR from the multiplex PCR reads. The sample lists about 400,000 distinct CDR3 sequences, approximately 16% occurring once. The sample's time point: newly diagnosed GD, antithyroid drugs for less than 3 months. Extracted RNA from PBMCs served as the source of the TCR library. The sample also formed part of further work on T cells in Graves' hyperthyroidism and ophthalmopathy.

The material sequenced was peripheral blood mononuclear cells (PBMCs), taken at new diagnosis, from a patient treated with antithyroid drugs. The receptors originated from a woman aged 40 to 50 with Graves disease.

This clonotype came up many times. The chain couples TRBV12-3 or TRBV12-4 to TRBJ2-1; D uncertain. This CDR3 is 14 amino acids long. V lost 7 bases and J lost 4, with 14 bases in between. The CDR3 DNA follows: TGTGCCAGCACCCCGCGGAGAGCTTACAATGAGCAGTTCTTC. This sequence encodes CASTPRRAYNEQFF.

This clonotype has only a few counts. The CDR3 DNA is TGCGCCAGCAGCCAAGAGACCCCCACAGATACGCAGTATTTT. Amino acids: CASSQETPTDTQYF. The chain links TRBV4-1 to TRBJ2-3, with D uncertain. The CDR3 loop spans 14 amino acids. Germline V gives CDR1 MGHRA, CDR2 YSYEKL. Trimming removed 0 bases from V and 2 bases from J, with 6 bases in between.

This clonotype was picked up many times. This chain joins TRBV18 and TRBJ2-7; TRBD1 matches 11 bases. The CDR3 covers 16 residues. Germline V gives CDR1 KGHSH, CDR2 LQKENI. V lost 5 bases and J lost 3; bases outside the gene matches: 9. The CDR3 DNA sequence: TGTGCCAGCTCATCACGGACAGGGGGCTTCCACTACGAGCAGTACTTC. This translates into CASSSRTGGFHYEQYF.

This clonotype was seen repeatedly, ten times or more. The gene calls are TRBV2 and TRBJ1-2; D gene ambiguous. Germline V gene data show CDR1 as SNHLY and CDR2 as FYNNEI. The CDR3 runs 15 residues. V was cut by 2 bases and J by 6 bases, with 16 bases left in between. CDR3 sequence: CASSELAAERDGYTF. CDR3 in DNA: TGTGCCAGCAGTGAACTAGCGGCTGAAAGGGATGGCTACACCTTC.

This clonotype was recorded many times. V is TRBV19 and J is TRBJ1-2; unclear D gene. The CDR3 is 12 amino acids. The germline V and J ends were trimmed by 2 bases and 2 bases, with 3 bases remaining between them. Germline V lookup: CDR1 LNHDA, CDR2 SQIVND (reference sequence). The CDR3 reads CASSITNYGYTF. DNA for the CDR3: TGTGCCAGTAGTATAACAAACTATGGCTACACCTTC.